This is a list of T cell receptor beta chains from one sample in a study of cytotoxic CD8 clonotypes in ibrutinib-treated CLL. Using immunoSEQ multiplex PCR, the repertoire was profiled, and TCRdb retains in-frame clones only, with some absent. The sample shows 150,000 or so clones, about four fifths of them seen only once. The material was PBMCs, obtained after 24 months of ibrutinib treatment. The receptor set was obtained from a human donor with chronic lymphocytic leukemia. Each CDR3 is given with its conserved first and last residue. The order of the fields is V gene, CDR3 length, J gene, D gene, clone size, CDR3 protein, CDR3 DNA. D genes are given only for firm matches. Only some rows state a clone size, as once, few, many or a class for expanded clones.

>TRBV9|16|TRBJ1-4|NA|NA
CASSVGTAPTNEKLFF
TGTGCCAGCAGCGTAGGGACAGCCCCAACTAATGAAAAACTGTTTTTT
>TRBV7-9|14|TRBJ2-3|NA|NA
CASSPWSSTDTQYF
TGTGCCAGCAGCCCCTGGTCCAGCACGGATACGCAGTATTTT
>TRBV28|14|TRBJ2-3|TRBD2|NA
CASSPGGWTDTQYF
TGTGCCAGCAGCCCGGGGGGGTGGACAGATACGCAGTATTTT
>TRBV7-9|14|TRBJ1-2|TRBD1|NA
CASSFGTDTYGYTF
TGTGCCAGCAGCTTTGGGACAGACACCTATGGCTACACCTTC
>TRBV2|13|TRBJ2-5|NA|NA
CASRRTTQETQYF
TGTGCCAGCAGGCGGACTACCCAAGAGACCCAGTACTTC
>TRBV23-1|16|TRBJ1-1|NA|few
CASSLFPRGQNTEAFF
TGCGCCAGCAGTCTGTTCCCCAGGGGACAGAACACTGAAGCTTTCTTT
>TRBV28|15|TRBJ2-1|TRBD2|NA
CATRTSGRNRDEQFF
TGTGCCACCCGGACTAGCGGGAGAAACCGGGATGAGCAGTTCTTC
>TRBV29-1|16|TRBJ2-7|NA|NA
CSVEGAGQFSSYEQYF
TGCAGCGTTGAAGGGGCTGGACAGTTTTCCTCCTACGAGCAGTACTTC
>TRBV9|14|TRBJ1-1|NA|NA
CASSVSGGGTEAFF
TGTGCCAGCAGCGTTAGTGGGGGCGGCACTGAAGCTTTCTTT
>TRBV18|16|TRBJ1-5|NA|once
CASSPGQLYSNQPQHF
TGTGCCAGCTCACCAGGGCAGCTCTATAGCAATCAGCCCCAGCATTTT
>TRBV6-5|12|TRBJ1-3|TRBD1|NA
CASRQGRNTIYF
TGTGCCAGCAGACAGGGGAGAAACACCATATATTTT
>TRBV9|17|TRBJ2-6|TRBD1|NA
CASLRGQGSSGANVLTF
TGTGCCAGCCTTCGCGGACAGGGAAGCTCTGGGGCCAACGTCCTGACTTTC
>TRBV5-1|15|TRBJ1-2|TRBD1|NA
CASSRTGQGSYGYTF
TGCGCCAGCTCCAGAACAGGACAGGGTTCCTATGGCTACACCTTC
>TRBV2|9|TRBJ2-1|NA|NA
CASSDRAIF
TGTGCCAGCAGTGATAGGGCGATCTTC
>TRBV30|16|TRBJ2-5|TRBD2|NA
CAWRTSGRAVGETQYF
TGTGCCTGGAGGACTAGCGGGAGGGCCGTAGGTGAGACCCAGTACTTC
>TRBV18|15|TRBJ1-5|NA|NA
CASSPQGQSNQPQHF
TGTGCCAGCTCACCACAGGGGCAGAGCAATCAGCCCCAGCATTTT
>TRBV10-3|15|TRBJ2-1|NA|NA
CAISEAGTLRNEQFF
TGTGCCATCAGTGAGGCCGGGACCCTCCGCAATGAGCAGTTCTTC
>TRBV7-2|15|TRBJ1-4|NA|NA
CASSLAGSRNEKLFF
TGTGCCAGCAGCTTAGCGGGGTCCCGGAATGAAAAACTGTTTTTT
>TRBV6-1|12|TRBJ1-1|NA|NA
CASSPQGTEAFF
TGTGCCAGCAGTCCACAGGGAACTGAAGCTTTCTTT
>TRBV7-2|16|TRBJ2-7|TRBD2|NA
CASSLGGTSGTYEQYF
TGTGCCAGCAGCCTGGGAGGGACTAGCGGGACCTACGAGCAGTACTTC
>TRBV5-1|13|TRBJ1-6|TRBD1|few
CASGRDSNSPLHF
TGCGCCAGCGGCCGGGACAGCAATTCACCCCTCCACTTT
>TRBV7-2|16|TRBJ1-2|NA|NA
CASSLPWPTVNYGYTF
TGTGCCAGCAGCTTACCTTGGCCGACAGTCAACTATGGCTACACCTTC
>TRBV27|15|TRBJ1-3|NA|once
CASSPDRSSGNTIYF
TGTGCCAGCAGTCCCGACCGTTCCTCTGGAAACACCATATATTTT
>TRBV7-6|14|TRBJ1-6|NA|once
CASSPQGRGSPLHF
TGTGCCAGCAGCCCACAGGGACGAGGATCACCCCTCCACTTT
>TRBV2|14|TRBJ2-7|TRBD2|NA
CASQYERGNYEQYF
TGTGCCAGCCAGTATGAGCGGGGAAACTACGAGCAGTACTTC
>TRBV19|13|TRBJ2-1|NA|few
CASSRVFYNEQFF
TGTGCCAGTAGTAGGGTCTTCTACAATGAGCAGTTCTTC
>TRBV7-2|14|TRBJ2-1|TRBD2|NA
CASSLGLAFHEQFF
TGTGCCAGCAGCCTAGGACTAGCTTTCCATGAGCAGTTCTTC
>TRBV5-4|14|TRBJ1-2|NA|NA
CASSSERRIYGYTF
TGTGCCAGCAGCTCGGAACGGAGGATCTATGGCTACACCTTC
>TRBV2|14|TRBJ2-7|TRBD1|NA
CASRRQGSSYEQYF
TGTGCCAGCAGGAGACAGGGGTCCTCCTACGAGCAGTACTTC
>TRBV7-3|17|TRBJ2-5|TRBD2|NA
CASSSPGTSGTSETQYF
TGTGCCAGCAGCTCTCCCGGGACTAGCGGGACGTCGGAGACCCAGTACTTC
>TRBV7-2|12|TRBJ2-7|NA|NA
CASSPPSTVQYF
TGTGCCAGCAGCCCCCCCTCTACGGTGCAGTACTTC
>TRBV6-1|15|TRBJ1-5|NA|NA
CASSKDDSSNQPQHF
TGTGCCAGCAGTAAAGACGACTCGAGCAATCAGCCCCAGCATTTT